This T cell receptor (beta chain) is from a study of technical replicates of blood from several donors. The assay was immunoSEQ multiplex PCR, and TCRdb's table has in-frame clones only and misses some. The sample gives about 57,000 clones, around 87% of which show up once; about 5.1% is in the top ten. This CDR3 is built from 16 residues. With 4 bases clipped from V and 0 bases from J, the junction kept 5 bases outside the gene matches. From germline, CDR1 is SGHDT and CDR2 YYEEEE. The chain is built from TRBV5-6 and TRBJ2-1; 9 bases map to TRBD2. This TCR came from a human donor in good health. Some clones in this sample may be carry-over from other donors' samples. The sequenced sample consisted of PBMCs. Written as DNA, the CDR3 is TGTGCCAGCAGCCCCAATAGCGGGAGCTCCTACAATGAGCAGTTCTTC. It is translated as CASSPNSGSSYNEQFF.